This T cell receptor beta chain stems from a study of cytomegalovirus exposure and HLA in healthy donors. Study results and caveats: Several top significant clusters appeared, in a later analysis, to be linked to common viral pathogens. In a later analysis, specific HLA alleles were associated with 15,000 to 20,000 TCR beta sequences at a 0.05 false discovery rate. In a later analysis, a missense DCLRE1C variant was linked to TCR beta V- and J-gene trimming.

Primers: 60 Vbeta forward and 13 Jbeta reverse. Sequencing was performed with immunoSEQ multiplex PCR; in TCRdb, only in-frame clones are kept and a portion is missing. The table records about 130,000 clones, around two thirds of them present only once. Note on this clone: Its target is not known.

This CDR3 is built from 14 residues. With 8 bases clipped from V and 6 bases from J, the junction kept 9 bases outside the gene matches. CDR1 and CDR2 from the germline V gene are MDHEN and SYDVKM. These donors, healthy bone marrow donors, were studied. V usage is TRBV28 and J usage is TRBJ2-1, with 8 bases fitting TRBD2. The source material was PBMCs. The receptor comes from a man younger than 30 in good health and CMV-seropositive. The CDR3 nucleotides are TGTGCCAGCGAGGGAGCGGGAGAGCGCAATGAGCAGTTCTTC. This gives the protein CASEGAGERNEQFF.